The clone carrying this T cell receptor beta chain was observed a few times. Its antigen is not identified. The sample comes from a study of CD8 T cells in ankylosing spondylitis. The study, taken as a whole, reports: Characteristic, it appeared, of ankylosing spondylitis blood was a TCR beta motif of eight or nine highly homologous variants.

TCRdb called the 5' RACE reads again in MiXCR, with one record for every CDR3 protein. This sample has 650,000 to 800,000 distinct CDR3 sequences, with 15% to 20% found just once. V shed 2 bases, J shed 9 bases, and the junction held 2 bases outside the gene matches. The CDR3 extends over 14 amino acids. Per germline, CDR1 LNHNV and CDR2 YYDKDF (reference sequence). The V and J genes are TRBV15 and TRBJ2-1; 12 bases are a match to TRBD2. This receptor was identified in a male donor with ankylosing spondylitis. Sequencing was performed on blood, either unsorted or a sorted T cell fraction (not recorded which). CDR3 in DNA: TGTGCCACCAGCAGACCGGGACTAGCGGGTGAGCAGTTCTTC. Translated, it gives CATSRPGLAGEQFF. Combining the CDR3 with reference TRBV15 and TRBJ2-1 gives the whole variable domain DAMVIQNPRYQVTQFGKPVTLSCSQTLNHNVMYWYQQKSSQAPKLLFHYYDKDFNNEADTPDNFQSRRPNTSFCFLDIRSPGLGDTAMYLCATSRPGLAGEQFFGPGTRLTVL.